This passage covers 3 T cell receptor beta chains from one sample sequenced in a study of T cells in Graves' hyperthyroidism and ophthalmopathy (dated by TCRdb to about 2019). To prepare the library, multiplex PCR was applied. TCRdb names Illumina HiSeq 2000 as the instrument used. The TCR beta CDR3 regions were amplified from RNA transcripts. A first-round RT-PCR of the TCR CDR3 used the HTBI primer set with the Qiagen OneStep RT-PCR kit. TCRdb trimmed public reads at Q25 via fastp, called clones via MiXCR and kept in-frame beta chains. For every CDR3 protein sequence, its rows merge into one entry that carries the most common genes and DNA. The sample yields approximately 600,000 distinct CDR3 sequences; roughly 20% were counted once. Around a third of the sample goes to the ten largest clones. The sample was blood. These receptors were collected from a man younger than 40 with Graves' ophthalmopathy.

This rearrangement joins TRBV30 to TRBJ2-1; 9 bases match TRBD1. Per germline, CDR1 GTSNPN and CDR2 SVGIG (reference sequence). Trimming took 4 bases from V and 6 from J; bases not matched to a gene: 10. The CDR3 extends over 15 amino acids. In DNA, the CDR3 is TGTGCCTGGAACGCGGGACAGGGTAAGATCAATGAGCAGTTCTTC. Its translation is CAWNAGQGKINEQFF.

This clonotype was seen only a few times. This rearrangement joins TRBV6-1 to TRBJ1-6; D unresolved. Per the germline V gene, CDR1 is MNHNS and CDR2 is SASEGT. The CDR3 length is 14 residues. Trimming removed 5 bases from V and 0 bases from J, with 5 bases in between. As DNA, the CDR3 is TGTGCCAGCAGTACCGACTCCTATAATTCACCCCTCCACTTT. It encodes CASSTDSYNSPLHF.

CDR3 residues: CASSLSRQENTGELFF. The CDR3 DNA reads TGCGCCAGCAGCTTGAGTCGTCAGGAAAACACCGGGGAGCTGTTTTTT. The rearrangement joins TRBV5-1 to TRBJ2-2; D uncertain. CDR3 length: 16 residues. The V and J ends lost 1 base and 2 bases respectively, with 12 bases between them. Germline V gene sequence: CDR1 SGHRS, CDR2 YFSETQ.